A selection of T cell receptor beta chains follows, all from one sample in a study of T-cell memory formation after mild COVID-19. One entry per CDR3 protein results from TCRdb running MiXCR on the 5' RACE reads. The sample holds 350,000 to 500,000 distinct CDR3 sequences, 23% seen once. Sequencing was performed on PBMCs or a T cell subset sorted from them (not recorded which). These receptors were collected from an adult woman who had mild COVID-19 (a few samples of this study predate the infection). Cell type and time point are not known. The CDR3 runs from the conserved cysteine through the conserved F or W. A D gene is named only where the DNA matches it firmly. Part of the rows lack a size; the others show once, few, many or a class for expanded clones.

D gene,V gene,clone size,J gene,CDR3 protein,CDR3 DNA
-,TRBV15,-,TRBJ1-2,CATSNRQDSNYGYTF,TGTGCCACCAGCAATAGACAGGATTCTAACTATGGCTACACCTTC
-,TRBV9,-,TRBJ2-5,CASSVESGSVETQYF,TGTGCCAGCAGCGTAGAATCCGGGAGTGTAGAGACCCAGTACTTC
-,TRBV23-1,-,TRBJ1-4,CASSQFPGNNEKLFF,TGCGCCAGCAGTCAATTCCCGGGGAACAATGAAAAACTGTTTTTT
TRBD2,TRBV4-1,few,TRBJ2-1,CASSPGQTSGRGGEQFF,TGCGCCAGCAGCCCCGGGCAGACTAGCGGGAGGGGGGGTGAGCAGTTCTTC
TRBD1,TRBV7-6,few,TRBJ2-5,CASSLDRGISETQYF,TGTGCCAGCAGCTTGGACAGGGGGATTTCGGAGACCCAGTACTTC
-,TRBV5-1,-,TRBJ2-7,CASMLGVDSYEQYF,TGCGCCAGCATGCTAGGGGTCGACTCCTACGAGCAGTACTTC
TRBD1,TRBV7-6,few,TRBJ2-7,CASSLESGTGGEDEQYF,TGTGCCAGCAGCTTAGAATCCGGAACAGGGGGCGAGGACGAGCAGTACTTC
-,TRBV6-5,-,TRBJ1-1,CASSYPPGTNTEAFF,TGTGCCAGCAGTTACCCCCCCGGGACAAACACTGAAGCTTTCTTT
-,TRBV15,-,TRBJ1-5,CATSRDGTDSNQPQHF,TGTGCCACCAGCAGAGACGGGACTGATAGCAATCAGCCCCAGCATTTT
-,TRBV5-6,few,TRBJ2-1,CASTVGGHEQFF,TGTGCCAGCACCGTCGGTGGCCATGAGCAGTTCTTC
-,TRBV7-6,many,TRBJ2-5,CASSLGGGPQYF,TGTGCCAGCAGCTTAGGTGGCGGGCCCCAGTACTTC
TRBD1,TRBV20-1,-,TRBJ2-7,CSARETGAGSEQYF,TGCAGTGCTAGAGAGACAGGGGCAGGTTCCGAGCAGTACTTC
TRBD1,TRBV5-1,-,TRBJ1-2,CASSSDRAVYGYTF,TGCGCCAGCAGCTCCGACAGGGCGGTGTATGGCTACACCTTC
-,TRBV12-3/TRBV12-4,-,TRBJ1-5,CASSLDGGSLNQPQHF,TGTGCCAGCAGTCTCGACGGGGGTTCCCTGAATCAGCCCCAGCATTTT
-,TRBV6-6,few,TRBJ1-1,CASEGTEAFF,TGTGCCAGCGAGGGGACAGAAGCTTTCTTT
TRBD1,TRBV7-9,few,TRBJ2-1,CASSLVVQGDEQFF,TGTGCCAGCAGCTTAGTTGTTCAGGGGGATGAGCAGTTCTTC
-,TRBV12-3/TRBV12-4,-,TRBJ1-2,CASSLDARVGGYTF,TGTGCCAGCAGTTTAGACGCCAGGGTGGGTGGCTACACCTTC
-,TRBV5-1,few,TRBJ2-2,CASSLGALANTGELFF,TGCGCCAGCAGCTTGGGGGCCCTGGCGAACACCGGGGAGCTGTTTTTT
-,TRBV5-1,-,TRBJ2-5,CASGMGLQETQYF,TGCGCCAGCGGAATGGGACTCCAAGAGACCCAGTACTTC
TRBD2,TRBV7-3,many,TRBJ2-2,CASSPNTGTRSTGELFF,TGTGCCAGCAGCCCTAATACCGGGACTAGATCCACCGGGGAGCTGTTTTTT
TRBD1,TRBV25-1,few,TRBJ1-2,CASTRGHSYGYTF,TGTGCCAGCACCAGGGGGCACAGCTATGGCTACACCTTC
-,TRBV29-1,few,TRBJ1-4,CSGQYPGANEKLFF,TGCAGCGGTCAATACCCGGGGGCTAATGAAAAACTGTTTTTT
-,TRBV12-3/TRBV12-4,-,TRBJ2-3,CASSFAGAPTDTQYF,TGTGCCAGCAGTTTTGCGGGGGCCCCCACAGATACGCAGTATTTT
TRBD1,TRBV9,-,TRBJ2-1,CASSVASAGGNEQFF,TGTGCCAGCAGCGTAGCAAGTGCAGGGGGAAATGAGCAGTTCTTC
TRBD2,TRBV24-1,-,TRBJ2-1,CATSDFGLGTSGSNEQFF,TGTGCCACCAGTGATTTCGGACTTGGGACTAGCGGGAGCAATGAGCAGTTCTTC
TRBD2,TRBV7-9,few,TRBJ2-3,CASSQQRGVKDTQYF,TGTGCCAGCAGCCAGCAGCGGGGGGTGAAAGATACGCAGTATTTT
TRBD1,TRBV5-4,-,TRBJ2-5,CASSGQGLETQYF,TGTGCCAGCAGCGGACAGGGCCTCGAGACCCAGTACTTC
TRBD1,TRBV12-3/TRBV12-4,-,TRBJ2-7,CASSRGTGGYEQYF,TGTGCCAGCAGTAGAGGGACAGGGGGGTACGAGCAGTACTTC
-,TRBV6-5,-,TRBJ2-2,CDSSPMRGAGELFF,TGTGACAGCAGCCCTATGCGGGGAGCCGGGGAGCTGTTTTTT
TRBD2,TRBV12-3/TRBV12-4,-,TRBJ2-3,CASSTGTSGGIGRPDTQYF,TGTGCCAGCAGTACCGGGACTAGCGGGGGAATTGGTCGCCCAGATACGCAGTATTTT
TRBD1,TRBV12-3/TRBV12-4,few,TRBJ2-7,CASSPFKTGQVAYEQYF,TGTGCCAGCAGCCCCTTTAAAACGGGACAGGTGGCCTACGAGCAGTACTTC
-,TRBV7-9,few,TRBJ2-1,CASRDTYNEQFF,TGTGCCAGCAGGGATACCTACAATGAGCAGTTCTTC
TRBD2,TRBV7-8,-,TRBJ2-5,CASSLAVGGGETQYF,TGTGCCAGCAGCTTAGCCGTCGGGGGGGGAGAGACCCAGTACTTC
TRBD2,TRBV5-1,few,TRBJ2-3,CASSSSGGGRTDTQYF,TGCGCCAGCAGCTCCTCTGGCGGGGGGCGCACAGATACGCAGTATTTT
TRBD2,TRBV5-1,many,TRBJ2-1,CASSGIGGGRGEQFF,TGCGCCAGCAGCGGGATCGGCGGGGGGCGGGGTGAGCAGTTCTTC
-,TRBV18,-,TRBJ1-5,CASSPEQNQPQHF,TGTGCCAGCTCACCAGAACAGAATCAGCCCCAGCATTTT
-,TRBV7-3,-,TRBJ2-1,CASSFRSGEQFF,TGTGCCAGCAGCTTTAGGTCGGGTGAGCAGTTCTTC
-,TRBV12-3/TRBV12-4,-,TRBJ2-7,CASRFGSYEQYF,TGTGCCAGCAGGTTTGGGTCCTACGAGCAGTACTTC
-,TRBV7-2,few,TRBJ1-2,CATTLQPYGYTF,TGTGCCACCACTCTGCAACCTTATGGCTACACCTTC
TRBD1,TRBV5-5,-,TRBJ2-7,CASSAPGQVSSYEQYF,TGTGCCAGCAGCGCGCCGGGACAGGTGAGCTCCTACGAGCAGTACTTC
-,TRBV2,-,TRBJ2-7,CASSEALYEQYF,TGTGCCAGCAGTGAAGCGTTGTACGAGCAGTACTTC
TRBD1,TRBV18,-,TRBJ1-1,CASSPRQGVGTEAFF,TGTGCCAGCTCACCGCGACAGGGAGTGGGCACTGAAGCTTTCTTT
TRBD1,TRBV7-3,few,TRBJ2-7,CASSLLGQEDEQYF,TGTGCCAGCAGCTTGCTGGGACAGGAAGACGAGCAGTACTTC
-,TRBV7-2,few,TRBJ1-5,CASSSQGSLHQPQHF,TGTGCCAGCAGCTCGCAGGGTTCGCTCCATCAGCCCCAGCATTTT
TRBD2,TRBV29-1,-,TRBJ2-5,CSVEDWEGQKLQETQYF,TGCAGCGTTGAAGACTGGGAGGGTCAAAAACTACAAGAGACCCAGTACTTC
-,TRBV24-1,-,TRBJ2-2,CATSDTNTGELFF,TGTGCCACCAGTGACACCAACACCGGGGAGCTGTTTTTT